This T cell receptor beta chain derives from a study of vaccination effects on CD4 cells after COVID-19. Across the study: The study obtained samples from two convalescent patients 16 days and one week before vaccination. Broader study findings: Late in the post-vaccination period, infection-induced and vaccine-induced clones underwent marked clonal contraction.

Sequencing in the ViraFEST assay came after antigen-specific CD4+ T cells had been expanded with viral peptide pools, which were used to stimulate PBMC. The authors isolated CD4+ T cells after more than eight days of culture. SARS-CoV-2 infected the person between March and December 2020, as confirmed by PCR. A remark on this clone: Its matching antigen is unknown.

Profiling relied on immunoSEQ multiplex PCR, and the TCRdb table lists in-frame clones only, not all of them. The sample has approximately 28,000 clones; about 80% are singletons. This receptor was identified in a human donor who had a prior SARS-CoV-2 infection. The sequencing used CD4+ T cells from PBMCs cultured with HCoV-NL63 spike peptides, collected before COVID-19 vaccination.

CDR3 DNA sequence: TGTGCCAGCAGACCCGGGACTGGGAGGGCAGATACGCAGTATTTT. Its protein product is CASRPGTGRADTQYF. The V call is TRBV2, the J call TRBJ2-3, with 7 bases aligning to TRBD2. This CDR3 spans 15 amino acids. The germline V gene encodes CDR1 SNHLY and CDR2 FYNNEI. The trim removed 6 bases at V and 4 bases at J, leaving 10 bases unmatched.